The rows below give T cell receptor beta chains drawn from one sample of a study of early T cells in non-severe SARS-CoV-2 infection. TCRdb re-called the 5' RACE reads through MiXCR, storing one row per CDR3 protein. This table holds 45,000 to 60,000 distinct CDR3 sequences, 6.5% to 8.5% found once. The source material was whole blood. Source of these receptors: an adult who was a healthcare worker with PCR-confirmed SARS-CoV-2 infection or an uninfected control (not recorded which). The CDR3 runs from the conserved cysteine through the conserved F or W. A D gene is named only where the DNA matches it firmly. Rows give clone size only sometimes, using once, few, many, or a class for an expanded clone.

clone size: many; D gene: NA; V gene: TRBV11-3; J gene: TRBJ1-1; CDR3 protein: CASSLGNLNTEAFF; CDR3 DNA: TGTGCCAGCAGCTTGGGGAATTTGAACACTGAAGCTTTCTTT
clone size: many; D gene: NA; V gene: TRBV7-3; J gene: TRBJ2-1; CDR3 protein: CASSLGGLPNEQFF; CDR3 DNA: TGTGCCAGCAGCTTAGGAGGACTACCAAATGAGCAGTTCTTC
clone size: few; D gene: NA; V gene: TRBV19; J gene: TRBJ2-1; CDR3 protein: CASSIDTFREQFF; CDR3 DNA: TGTGCCAGTAGTATAGACACCTTCCGTGAGCAGTTCTTC
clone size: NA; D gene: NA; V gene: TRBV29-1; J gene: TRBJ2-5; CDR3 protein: CSSRWGEETQYF; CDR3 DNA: TGCAGCTCCCGGTGGGGCGAAGAGACCCAGTACTTC
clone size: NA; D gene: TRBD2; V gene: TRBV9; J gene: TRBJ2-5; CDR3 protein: CASSVGGLAKETQYF; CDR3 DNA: TGTGCCAGCAGCGTAGGCGGACTAGCCAAAGAGACCCAGTACTTC
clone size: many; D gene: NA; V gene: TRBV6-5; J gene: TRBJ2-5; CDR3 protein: CASTVDREGETQYF; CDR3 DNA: TGTGCCAGCACCGTGGACAGGGAGGGCGAGACCCAGTACTTC
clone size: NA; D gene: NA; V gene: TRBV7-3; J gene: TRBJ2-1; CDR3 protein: CASSPGERDEQFF; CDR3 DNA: TGTGCCAGCAGCCCGGGAGAGAGGGATGAGCAGTTCTTC
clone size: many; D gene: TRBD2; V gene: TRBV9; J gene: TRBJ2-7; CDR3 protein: CASSVGQAGDKQYF; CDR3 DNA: TGTGCCAGCAGCGTAGGGCAAGCGGGAGATAAGCAGTACTTC
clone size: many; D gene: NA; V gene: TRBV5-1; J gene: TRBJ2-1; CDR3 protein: CASSPDGGGGEQFF; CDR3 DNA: TGCGCCAGCAGCCCGGATGGAGGGGGAGGCGAGCAGTTCTTC
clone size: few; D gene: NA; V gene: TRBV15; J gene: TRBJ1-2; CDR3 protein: CATSRERQDGYTF; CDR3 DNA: TGTGCCACCAGCAGAGAACGGCAGGATGGCTACACCTTC
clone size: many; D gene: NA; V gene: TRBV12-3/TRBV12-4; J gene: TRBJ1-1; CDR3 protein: CASSLPQENTEAFF; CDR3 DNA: TGTGCCAGCAGTTTACCACAGGAGAACACTGAAGCTTTCTTT
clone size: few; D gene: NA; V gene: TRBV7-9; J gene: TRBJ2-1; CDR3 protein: CASSLLPGEQFF; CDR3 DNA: TGTGCCAGCAGCCTCCTCCCGGGGGAGCAGTTCTTC
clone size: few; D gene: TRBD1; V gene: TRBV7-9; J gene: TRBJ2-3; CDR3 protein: CASSLPAGTGGMDTQYF; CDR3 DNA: TGTGCCAGCAGCCTCCCCGCCGGGACAGGGGGCATGGATACGCAGTATTTT
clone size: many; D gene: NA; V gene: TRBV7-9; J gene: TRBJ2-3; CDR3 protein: CASYLLSTDTQYF; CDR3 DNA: TGTGCCAGCTATCTACTTTCCACAGATACGCAGTATTTT
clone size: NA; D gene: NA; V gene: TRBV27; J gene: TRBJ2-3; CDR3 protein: CASSFSTDTQYF; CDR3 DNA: TGTGCCAGCAGTTTTAGCACAGATACGCAGTATTTT
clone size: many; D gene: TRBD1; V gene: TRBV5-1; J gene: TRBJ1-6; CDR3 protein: CASSLETGGYSPLHF; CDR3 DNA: TGCGCCAGCAGCTTGGAAACAGGGGGGTATTCACCCCTCCACTTT
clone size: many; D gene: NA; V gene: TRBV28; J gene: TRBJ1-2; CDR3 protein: CASSPGSGNGYTF; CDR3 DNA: TGTGCCAGCAGTCCCGGGAGTGGAAATGGCTACACCTTC
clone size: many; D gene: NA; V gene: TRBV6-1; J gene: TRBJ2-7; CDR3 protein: CASSKGGTSYEQYF; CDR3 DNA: TGTGCCAGCAGTAAGGGGGGCACATCCTACGAGCAGTACTTC
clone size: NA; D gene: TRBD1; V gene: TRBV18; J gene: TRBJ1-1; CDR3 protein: CASSPLLLGQGNTEAFF; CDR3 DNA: TGTGCCAGCTCACCACTTCTATTGGGACAGGGGAACACTGAAGCTTTCTTT
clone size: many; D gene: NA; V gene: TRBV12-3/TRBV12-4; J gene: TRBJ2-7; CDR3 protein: CASRRGYEQYF; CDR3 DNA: TGTGCCAGCAGACGGGGGTACGAGCAGTACTTC
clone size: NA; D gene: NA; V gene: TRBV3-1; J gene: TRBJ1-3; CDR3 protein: CASRPGSNSGNTIYF; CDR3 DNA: TGTGCCAGCAGGCCCGGGTCCAACTCTGGAAACACCATATATTTT
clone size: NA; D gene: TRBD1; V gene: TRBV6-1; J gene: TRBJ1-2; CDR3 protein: CASTSEQGALGGYTF; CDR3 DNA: TGTGCCAGCACCTCCGAGCAGGGGGCACTGGGAGGCTACACCTTC
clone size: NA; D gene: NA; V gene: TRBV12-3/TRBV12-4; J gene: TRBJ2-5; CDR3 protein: CASSFGGTRETQYF; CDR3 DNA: TGTGCCAGCAGTTTTGGGGGGACCAGGGAGACCCAGTACTTC
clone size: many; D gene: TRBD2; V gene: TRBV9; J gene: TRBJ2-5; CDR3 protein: CASSVTSETTQYF; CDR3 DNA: TGTGCCAGCAGCGTCACTAGCGAGACGACCCAGTACTTC
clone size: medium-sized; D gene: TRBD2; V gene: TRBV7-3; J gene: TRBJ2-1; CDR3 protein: CASSLGGRARSEQFF; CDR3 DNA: TGTGCCAGCAGCTTAGGCGGGAGGGCCCGCAGTGAGCAGTTCTTC
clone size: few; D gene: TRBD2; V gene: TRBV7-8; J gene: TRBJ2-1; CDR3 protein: CASSRLWSSGYNEQFF; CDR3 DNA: TGTGCCAGCAGCCGTCTTTGGTCTAGCGGTTACAATGAGCAGTTCTTC
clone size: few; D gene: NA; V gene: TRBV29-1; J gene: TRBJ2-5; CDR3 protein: CSFTGIETQYF; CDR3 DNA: TGCAGCTTTACAGGGATAGAGACCCAGTACTTC
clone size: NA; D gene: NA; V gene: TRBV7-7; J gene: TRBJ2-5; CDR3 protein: CASSLVGGQETQYF; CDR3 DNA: TGTGCCAGCAGCTTAGTAGGGGGGCAAGAGACCCAGTACTTC
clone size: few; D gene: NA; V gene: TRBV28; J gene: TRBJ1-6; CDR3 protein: CASYLHVNSPLHF; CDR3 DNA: TGTGCCAGCTATCTTCACGTTAATTCACCCCTCCACTTT
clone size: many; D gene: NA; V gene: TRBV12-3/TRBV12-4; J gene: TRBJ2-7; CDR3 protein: CASSNGPGSYEQYF; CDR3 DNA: TGTGCCAGCAGTAACGGCCCGGGTTCCTACGAGCAGTACTTC
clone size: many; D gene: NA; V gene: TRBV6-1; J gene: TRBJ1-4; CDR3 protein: CASSTDGNEKLFF; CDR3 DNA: TGTGCCAGCAGTACCGACGGTAATGAAAAACTGTTTTTT
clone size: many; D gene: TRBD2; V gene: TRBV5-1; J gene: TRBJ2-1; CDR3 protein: CASSPGTSGNNEQFF; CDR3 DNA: TGCGCCAGCAGCCCCGGGACTAGCGGTAACAATGAGCAGTTCTTC
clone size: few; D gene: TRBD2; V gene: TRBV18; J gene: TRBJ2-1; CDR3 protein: CASSLTTAGSSYNEQFF; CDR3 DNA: TGTGCCAGCTCGCTCACGACAGCGGGGAGCTCCTACAATGAGCAGTTCTTC
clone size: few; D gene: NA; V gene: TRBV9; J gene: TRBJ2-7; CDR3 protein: CASSVAGQSYEQYF; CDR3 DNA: TGTGCCAGCAGCGTAGCTGGGCAGTCCTACGAGCAGTACTTC
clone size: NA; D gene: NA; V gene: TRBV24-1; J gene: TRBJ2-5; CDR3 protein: CATSDLWTQYF; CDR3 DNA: TGTGCCACCAGTGATTTATGGACCCAGTACTTC
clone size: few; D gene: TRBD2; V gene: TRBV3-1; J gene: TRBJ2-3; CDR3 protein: CASSLGLAGTDTQYF; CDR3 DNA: TGTGCCAGCAGCCTCGGACTAGCAGGCACAGATACGCAGTATTTT
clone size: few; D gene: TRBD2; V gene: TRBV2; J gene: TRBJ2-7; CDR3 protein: CASSEPSGSLHEQYF; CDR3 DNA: TGTGCCAGCAGTGAACCCAGCGGGAGTCTCCACGAGCAGTACTTC
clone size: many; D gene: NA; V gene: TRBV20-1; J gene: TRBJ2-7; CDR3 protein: CSASPPGHEQYF; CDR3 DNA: TGCAGTGCTAGTCCCCCAGGCCACGAGCAGTACTTC
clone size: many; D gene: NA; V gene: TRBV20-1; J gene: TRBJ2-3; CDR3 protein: CSARGTPGTQYF; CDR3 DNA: TGCAGTGCTAGGGGGACTCCTGGTACGCAGTATTTT
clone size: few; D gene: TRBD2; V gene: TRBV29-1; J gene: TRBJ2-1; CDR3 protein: CSVESFGLAGGPSGLYEQFF; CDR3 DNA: TGCAGCGTTGAATCCTTCGGACTAGCGGGAGGGCCCTCAGGTCTCTATGAGCAGTTCTTC
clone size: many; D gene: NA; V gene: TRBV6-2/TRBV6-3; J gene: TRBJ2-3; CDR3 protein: CASSSNPDTQYF; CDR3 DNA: TGTGCCAGCAGTTCTAACCCCGATACGCAGTATTTT
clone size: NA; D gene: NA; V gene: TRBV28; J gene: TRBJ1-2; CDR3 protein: CASSATAIYGYTF; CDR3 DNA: TGTGCCAGCAGTGCGACAGCGATCTATGGCTACACCTTC
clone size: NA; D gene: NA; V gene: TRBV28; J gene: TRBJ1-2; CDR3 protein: CASSLMASVYGYTF; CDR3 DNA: TGTGCCAGCAGTTTAATGGCTTCCGTCTATGGCTACACCTTC
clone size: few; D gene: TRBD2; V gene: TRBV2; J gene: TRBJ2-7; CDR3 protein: CASLSGLAGGNEQYF; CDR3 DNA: TGTGCCAGCCTCTCGGGACTAGCGGGAGGGAACGAGCAGTACTTC
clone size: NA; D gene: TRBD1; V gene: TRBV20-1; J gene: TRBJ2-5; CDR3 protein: CSVSAGTGGGETQYF; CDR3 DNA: TGCAGTGTCTCAGCCGGGACAGGGGGCGGAGAGACCCAGTACTTC
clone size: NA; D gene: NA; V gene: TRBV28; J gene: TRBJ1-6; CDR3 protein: CASSTPGTYNSPLHF; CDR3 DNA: TGTGCCAGCAGTACCCCGGGGACATATAATTCACCCCTCCACTTT
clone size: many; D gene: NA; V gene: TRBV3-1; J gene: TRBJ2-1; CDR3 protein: CASSQVGSAGHYNEQFF; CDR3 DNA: TGTGCCAGCAGCCAAGTGGGCTCGGCGGGGCACTACAATGAGCAGTTCTTC
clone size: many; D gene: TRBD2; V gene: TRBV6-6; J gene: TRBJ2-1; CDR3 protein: CASSYLSSGVSYNEQFF; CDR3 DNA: TGTGCCAGCAGTTACTTATCTAGCGGGGTATCCTACAATGAGCAGTTCTTC
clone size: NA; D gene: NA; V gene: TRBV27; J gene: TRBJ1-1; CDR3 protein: CASSETGLNTEAFF; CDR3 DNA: TGTGCCAGCAGTGAGACAGGTCTGAACACTGAAGCTTTCTTT
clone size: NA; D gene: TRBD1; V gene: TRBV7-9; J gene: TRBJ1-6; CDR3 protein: CASSPSRATGEGSPLHF; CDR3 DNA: TGTGCCAGCAGCCCATCCAGGGCGACAGGGGAAGGTTCACCCCTCCACTTT
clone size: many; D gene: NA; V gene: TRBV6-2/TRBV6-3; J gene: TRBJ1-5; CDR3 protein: CASVDGIVNQPQHF; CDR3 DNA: TGTGCCAGCGTGGATGGGATAGTGAATCAGCCCCAGCATTTT
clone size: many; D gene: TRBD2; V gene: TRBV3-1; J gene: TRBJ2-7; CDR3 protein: CATELAGVNEQYF; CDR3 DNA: TGTGCCACCGAACTAGCGGGAGTTAACGAGCAGTACTTC
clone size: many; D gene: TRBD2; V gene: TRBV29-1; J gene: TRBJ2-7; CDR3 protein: CSVLSGRAHEQYF; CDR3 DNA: TGCAGCGTCCTCAGCGGGAGGGCCCACGAGCAGTACTTC